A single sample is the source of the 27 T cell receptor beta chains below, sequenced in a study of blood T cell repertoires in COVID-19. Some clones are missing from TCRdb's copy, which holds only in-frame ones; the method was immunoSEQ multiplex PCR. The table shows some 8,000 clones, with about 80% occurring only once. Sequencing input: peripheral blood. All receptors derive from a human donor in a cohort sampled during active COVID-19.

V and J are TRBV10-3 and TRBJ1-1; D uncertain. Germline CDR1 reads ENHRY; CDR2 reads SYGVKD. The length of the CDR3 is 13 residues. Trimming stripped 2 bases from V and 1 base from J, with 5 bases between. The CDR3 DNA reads TGTGCCATCAGTGAGCTAGGGAACACTGAAGCTTTCTTT. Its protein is CAISELGNTEAFF.

The DNA for the CDR3 is TGTGCCAGCAGAGACCGGGGCCCACGGGAGCAGCCCCAGCATTTT. This sequence encodes CASRDRGPREQPQHF. The V and J genes are TRBV2 and TRBJ1-5, with D perhaps TRBD1 (5 bases). CDR3 length equals 15 residues. Germline CDR1 and CDR2: SNHLY and FYNNEI. The V and J ends lost 6 bases and 7 bases respectively, with 19 bases between them.

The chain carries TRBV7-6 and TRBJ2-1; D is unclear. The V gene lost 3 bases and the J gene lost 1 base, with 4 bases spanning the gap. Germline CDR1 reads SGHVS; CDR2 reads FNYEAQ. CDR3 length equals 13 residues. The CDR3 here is CASSFQSYNEQFF. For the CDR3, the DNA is TGTGCCAGCAGCTTTCAGTCCTACAATGAGCAGTTCTTC.

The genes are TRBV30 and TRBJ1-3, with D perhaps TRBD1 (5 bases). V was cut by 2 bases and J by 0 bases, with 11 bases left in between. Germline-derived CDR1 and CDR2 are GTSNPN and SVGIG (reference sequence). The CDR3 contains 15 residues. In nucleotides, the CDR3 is TGTGCCTGGAGTTCCCAGGGAAGCTCTGGAAACACCATATATTTT. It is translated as CAWSSQGSSGNTIYF. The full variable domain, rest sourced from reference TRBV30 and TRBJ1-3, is SQTIHQWPATLVQPVGSPLSLECTVEGTSNPNLYWYRQAAGRGLQLLFYSVGIGQISSEVPQNLSASRPQDRQFILSSKKLLLSDSGFYLCAWSSQGSSGNTIYFGEGSWLTVV.

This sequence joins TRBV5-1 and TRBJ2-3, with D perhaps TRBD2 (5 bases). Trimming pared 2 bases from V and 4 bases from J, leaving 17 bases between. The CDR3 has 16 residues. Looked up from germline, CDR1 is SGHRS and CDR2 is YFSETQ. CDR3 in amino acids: CASSLDRNGMADTQYF. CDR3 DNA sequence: TGCGCCAGCAGCTTAGACCGAAACGGGATGGCAGATACGCAGTATTTT.

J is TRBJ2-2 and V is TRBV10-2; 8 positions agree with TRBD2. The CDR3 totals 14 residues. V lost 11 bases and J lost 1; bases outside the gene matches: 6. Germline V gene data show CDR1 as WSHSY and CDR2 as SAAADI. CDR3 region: CALLGGGNTGELFF. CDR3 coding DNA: TGCGCCCTCCTCGGGGGGGGGAACACCGGGGAGCTGTTTTTT.

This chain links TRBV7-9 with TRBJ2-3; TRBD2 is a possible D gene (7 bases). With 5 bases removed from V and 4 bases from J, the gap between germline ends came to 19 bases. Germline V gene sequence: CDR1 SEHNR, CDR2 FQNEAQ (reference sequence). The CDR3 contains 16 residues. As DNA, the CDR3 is TGTGCCAGCAGCCCGAGGGGGAGGGGTCGGGCAGATACGCAGTATTTT. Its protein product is CASSPRGRGRADTQYF.

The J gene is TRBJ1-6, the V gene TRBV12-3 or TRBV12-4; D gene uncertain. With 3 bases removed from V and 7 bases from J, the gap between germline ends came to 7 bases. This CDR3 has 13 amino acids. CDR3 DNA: TGTGCCAGCAGTTTGACTGAGAATTCACCCCTCCACTTT. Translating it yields CASSLTENSPLHF.

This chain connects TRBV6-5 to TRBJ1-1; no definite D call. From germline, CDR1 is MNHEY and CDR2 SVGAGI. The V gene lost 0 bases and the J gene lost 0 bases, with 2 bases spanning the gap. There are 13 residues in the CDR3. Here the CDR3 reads CASSYSLNTEAFF. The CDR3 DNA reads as TGTGCCAGCAGTTACTCCTTGAACACTGAAGCTTTCTTT.

The CDR3 DNA reads TGTGCCAGCAGGCCGGGACAAAGTAATGAAAAACTGTTTTTT. Protein product: CASRPGQSNEKLFF. J is TRBJ1-4 and V is TRBV2; possibly TRBD1 for D (6 bases). Trimming cost V 6 bases and J 4 bases, with 12 bases left between them. The CDR3 runs 14 residues. CDR1 SNHLY and CDR2 FYNNEI come from the germline V gene.

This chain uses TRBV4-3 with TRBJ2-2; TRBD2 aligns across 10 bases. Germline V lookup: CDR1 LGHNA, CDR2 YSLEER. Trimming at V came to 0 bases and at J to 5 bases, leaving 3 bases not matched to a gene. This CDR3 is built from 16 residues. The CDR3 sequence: CASSQDKLAGTGELFF. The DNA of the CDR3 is TGCGCCAGCAGCCAAGATAAACTAGCGGGGACCGGGGAGCTGTTTTTT.

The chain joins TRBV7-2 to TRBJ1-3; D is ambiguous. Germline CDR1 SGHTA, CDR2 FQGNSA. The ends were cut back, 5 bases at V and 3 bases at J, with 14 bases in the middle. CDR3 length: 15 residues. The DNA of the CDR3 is TGTGCCAGCAGCCTCGACCTTGGAGGTGGAAACACCATATATTTT. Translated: CASSLDLGGGNTIYF.

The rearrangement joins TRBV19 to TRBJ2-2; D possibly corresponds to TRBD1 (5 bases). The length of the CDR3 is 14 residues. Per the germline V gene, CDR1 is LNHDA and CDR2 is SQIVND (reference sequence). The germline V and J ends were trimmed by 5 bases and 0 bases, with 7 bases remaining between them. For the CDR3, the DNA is TGTGCCAGTAGTTCAGGGTCGAACACCGGGGAGCTGTTTTTT. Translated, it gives CASSSGSNTGELFF.

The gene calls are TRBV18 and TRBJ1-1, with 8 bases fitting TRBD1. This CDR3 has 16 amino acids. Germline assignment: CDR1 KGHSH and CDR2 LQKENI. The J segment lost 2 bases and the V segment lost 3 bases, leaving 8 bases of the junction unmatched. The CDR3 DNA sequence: TGTGCCAGCTCACCCCGGAGCCAGGGGGCTAACACTGAAGCTTTCTTT. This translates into CASSPRSQGANTEAFF.

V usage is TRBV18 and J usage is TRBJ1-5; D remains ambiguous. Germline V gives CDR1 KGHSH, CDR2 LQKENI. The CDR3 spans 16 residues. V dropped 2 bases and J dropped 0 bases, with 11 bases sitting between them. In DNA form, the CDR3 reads TGTGCCAGCTCACCATTTTCGGGATCTAGCAATCAGCCCCAGCATTTT. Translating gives CASSPFSGSSNQPQHF.

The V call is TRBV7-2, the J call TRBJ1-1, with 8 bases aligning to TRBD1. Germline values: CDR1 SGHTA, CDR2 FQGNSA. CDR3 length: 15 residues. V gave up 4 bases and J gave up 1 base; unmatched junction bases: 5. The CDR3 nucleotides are TGTGCCAGCAGCTATGGACAGGGTCGGAACACTGAAGCTTTCTTT. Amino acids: CASSYGQGRNTEAFF. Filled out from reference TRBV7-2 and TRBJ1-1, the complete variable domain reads GAGVSQSPSNKVTEKGKDVELRCDPISGHTALYWYRQSLGQGLEFLIYFQGNSAPDKSGLPSDRFSAERTGGSVSTLTIQRTQQEDSAVYLCASSYGQGRNTEAFFGQGTRLTVV.

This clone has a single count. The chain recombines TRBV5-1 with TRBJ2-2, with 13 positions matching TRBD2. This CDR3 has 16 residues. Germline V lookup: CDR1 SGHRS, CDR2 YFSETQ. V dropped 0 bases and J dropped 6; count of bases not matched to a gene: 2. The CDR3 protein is CASSLGGLAGAGELFF. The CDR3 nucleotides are TGCGCCAGCAGCTTGGGAGGACTAGCGGGAGCCGGGGAGCTGTTTTTT.

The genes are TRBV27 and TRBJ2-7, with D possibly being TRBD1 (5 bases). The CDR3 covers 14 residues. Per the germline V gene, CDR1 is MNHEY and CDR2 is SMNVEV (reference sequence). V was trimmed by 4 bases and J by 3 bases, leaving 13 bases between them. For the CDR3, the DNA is TGTGCCAGCAGTTCCTCAACAGGAATCTACGAGCAGTACTTC. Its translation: CASSSSTGIYEQYF.

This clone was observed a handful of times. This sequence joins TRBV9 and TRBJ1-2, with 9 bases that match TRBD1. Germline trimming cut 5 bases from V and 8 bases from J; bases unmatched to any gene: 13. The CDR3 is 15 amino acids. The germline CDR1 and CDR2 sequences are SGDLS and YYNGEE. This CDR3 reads CASRDLGQGGNGYTF. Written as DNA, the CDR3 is TGTGCCAGCAGGGACCTGGGACAGGGAGGGAACGGCTACACCTTC.

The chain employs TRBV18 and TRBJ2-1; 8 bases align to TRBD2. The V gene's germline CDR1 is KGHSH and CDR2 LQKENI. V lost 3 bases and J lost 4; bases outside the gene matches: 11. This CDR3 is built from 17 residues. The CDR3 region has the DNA TGTGCCAGCTCACCCGACTTCGGCGGGGGGACTTACAATGAGCAGTTCTTC. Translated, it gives CASSPDFGGGTYNEQFF.

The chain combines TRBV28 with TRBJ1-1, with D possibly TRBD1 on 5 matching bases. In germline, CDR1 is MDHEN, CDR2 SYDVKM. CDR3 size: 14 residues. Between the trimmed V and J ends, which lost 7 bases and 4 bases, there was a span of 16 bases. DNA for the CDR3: TGTGCCAGCACCTTAGGGAGGGGTAGCACTGAAGCTTTCTTT. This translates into CASTLGRGSTEAFF.

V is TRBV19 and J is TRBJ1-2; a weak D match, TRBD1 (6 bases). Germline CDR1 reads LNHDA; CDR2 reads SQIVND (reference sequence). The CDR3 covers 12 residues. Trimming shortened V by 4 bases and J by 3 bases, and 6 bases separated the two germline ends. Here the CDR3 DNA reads TGTGCCAGTAGTAGGGGGCACTATGGCTACACCTTC. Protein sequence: CASSRGHYGYTF. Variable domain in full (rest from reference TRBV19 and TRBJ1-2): DGGITQSPKYLFRKEGQNVTLSCEQNLNHDAMYWYRQDPGQGLRLIYYSQIVNDFQKGDIAEGYSVSREKKESFPLTVTSAQKNPTAFYLCASSRGHYGYTFGSGTRLTVV.

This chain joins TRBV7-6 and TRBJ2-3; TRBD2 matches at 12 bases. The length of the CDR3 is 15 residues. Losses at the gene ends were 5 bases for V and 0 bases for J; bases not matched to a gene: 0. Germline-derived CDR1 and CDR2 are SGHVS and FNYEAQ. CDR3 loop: CASSGTSGSTDTQYF. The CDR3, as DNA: TGTGCCAGCAGCGGGACTAGCGGGAGCACAGATACGCAGTATTTT.

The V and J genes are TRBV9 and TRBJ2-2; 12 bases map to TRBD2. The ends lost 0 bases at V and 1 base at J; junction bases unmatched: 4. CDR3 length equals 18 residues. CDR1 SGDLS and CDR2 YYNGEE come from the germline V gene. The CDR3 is CASSVATGLAGNTGELFF. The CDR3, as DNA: TGTGCCAGCAGCGTAGCTACGGGACTAGCGGGGAACACCGGGGAGCTGTTTTTT. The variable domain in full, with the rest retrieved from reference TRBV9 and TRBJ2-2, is DSGVTQTPKHLITATGQRVTLRCSPRSGDLSVYWYQQSLDQGLQFLIQYYNGEERAKGNILERFSAQQFPDLHSELNLSSLELGDSALYFCASSVATGLAGNTGELFFGEGSRLTVL.

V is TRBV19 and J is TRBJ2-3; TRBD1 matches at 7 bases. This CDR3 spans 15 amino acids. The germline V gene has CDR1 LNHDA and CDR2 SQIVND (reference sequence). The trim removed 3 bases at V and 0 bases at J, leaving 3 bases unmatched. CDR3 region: CASSIGTVSTDTQYF. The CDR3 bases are TGTGCCAGTAGTATCGGGACAGTTAGCACAGATACGCAGTATTTT. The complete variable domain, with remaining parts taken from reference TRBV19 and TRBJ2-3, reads DGGITQSPKYLFRKEGQNVTLSCEQNLNHDAMYWYRQDPGQGLRLIYYSQIVNDFQKGDIAEGYSVSREKKESFPLTVTSAQKNPTAFYLCASSIGTVSTDTQYFGPGTRLTVL.

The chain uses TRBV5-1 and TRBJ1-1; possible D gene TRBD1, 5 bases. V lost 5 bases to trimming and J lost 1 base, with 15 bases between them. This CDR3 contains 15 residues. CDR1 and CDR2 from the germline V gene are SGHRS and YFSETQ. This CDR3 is CASRTLGGQNTEAFF. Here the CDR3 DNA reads TGCGCCAGCAGGACACTGGGCGGACAGAACACTGAAGCTTTCTTT.

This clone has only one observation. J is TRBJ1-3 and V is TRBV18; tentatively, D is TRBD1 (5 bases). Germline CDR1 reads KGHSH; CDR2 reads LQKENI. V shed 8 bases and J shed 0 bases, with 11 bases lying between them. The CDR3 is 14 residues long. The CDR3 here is CASLGGDSGNTIYF. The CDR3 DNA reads TGTGCCAGCCTCGGGGGAGACTCTGGAAACACCATATATTTT. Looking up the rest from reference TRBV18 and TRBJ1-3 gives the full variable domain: NAGVMQNPRHLVRRRGQEARLRCSPMKGHSHVYWYRQLPEEGLKFMVYLQKENIIDESGMPKERFSAEFPKEGPSILRIQQVVRGDSAAYFCASLGGDSGNTIYFGEGSWLTVV.